This TCR beta chain comes out of a study of blood T cell repertoires in COVID-19. Here immunoSEQ multiplex PCR was the method, and the copy in TCRdb shows in-frame clones only, minus some. The data show around 130,000 clones, approximately 84% seen once. This clone showed up just a few times. The CDR3 is 15 residues long. The junction had 12 bases not matched to a gene; V was cut back by 5 bases and J by 8 bases. The V gene's germline CDR1 is LNHDA and CDR2 SQIVND (reference sequence). The sequenced material came from peripheral blood. The clonotype comes from a woman of 80 years or more with acute or convalescent COVID-19. The V gene is TRBV19, the J gene TRBJ2-1; 7 nucleotides agree with TRBD1. CDR3 residues: CASSPRGQGYYEQFF. CDR3 nucleotide sequence: TGTGCCAGTAGTCCTAGGGGGCAGGGGTACTATGAGCAGTTCTTC.